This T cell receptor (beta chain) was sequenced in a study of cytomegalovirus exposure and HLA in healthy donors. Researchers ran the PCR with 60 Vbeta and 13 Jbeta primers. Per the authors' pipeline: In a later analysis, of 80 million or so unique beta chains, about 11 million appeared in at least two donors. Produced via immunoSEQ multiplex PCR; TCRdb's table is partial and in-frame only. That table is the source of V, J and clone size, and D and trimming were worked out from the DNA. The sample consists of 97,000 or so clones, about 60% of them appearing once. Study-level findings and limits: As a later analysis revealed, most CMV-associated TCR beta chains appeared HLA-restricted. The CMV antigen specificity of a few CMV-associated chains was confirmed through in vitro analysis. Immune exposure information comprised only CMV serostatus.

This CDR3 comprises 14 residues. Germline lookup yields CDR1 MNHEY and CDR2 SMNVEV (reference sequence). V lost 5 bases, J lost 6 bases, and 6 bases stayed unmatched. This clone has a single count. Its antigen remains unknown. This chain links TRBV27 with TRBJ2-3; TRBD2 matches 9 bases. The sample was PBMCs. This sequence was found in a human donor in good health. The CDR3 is CASSKLAGRDTQYF. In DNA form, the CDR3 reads TGTGCCAGCAGTAAACTAGCGGGCCGGGATACGCAGTATTTT.